The present TCR beta chain was sequenced within a study of blood T cell repertoires in COVID-19 (TCRdb year 2020). Looking at the study overall: Samples from collaborators originated in the United States, Italy and Spain and spanned both the acute and convalescent phases of COVID-19. The prospective study material was composed of cDNA or gDNA derived from T cells, B-cell-depleted T cells, or PBMCs. Subjects who had been exposed to COVID-19, were actively infected with it, or had recovered from it provided the deeply sampled blood TCRbeta repertoires that made up the dataset. The repertoires were released in a freely available public database intended as a resource for research on the immune response to SARS-CoV-2. Samples were obtained from the ongoing ImmuneRACE study (first 160 participants) and from some 1,200 subjects provided by 6 global collaborators. A de-identified subject ID, COVID-19 status, age in years and sex were almost always included in the sample metadata. HLA class I and class II types, where available, came from metadata supplied by the sample provider rather than from assay-based typing.

Each collaborating institution followed its own protocols to collect whole blood in K2EDTA tubes. For TCRbeta analysis, collaborator samples were shipped as frozen whole blood, as isolated PBMCs, or as DNA extracted from either sample type. The research as a whole found: The amount of clinical and demographic metadata varied by source and participant and was provided uncurated.

On this clone: Its binding antigen is unknown. Base quality data are lacking; no much larger clone is found one base away.

The immunoSEQ Assay, a bias-controlled multiplex PCR, was used to amplify TCRbeta CDR3 regions from genomic DNA. The published analysis was carried out like this. Within the assay, amplification of reference gene primers was used to estimate how many nucleated cells each sample contained. To quantify the absolute abundance of each unique TCRbeta CDR3 rearrangement, sequence reads were collapsed and filtered. For each sample, productive Simpson clonality was calculated as the square root of Simpson's diversity index over productive rearrangements. Sourced from immuneACCESS, this table was stored by TCRdb with only in-frame sequences that have V and J called. A share of the clones is absent; for the studies checked, an unresolved V gene accounts for under half, and the remainder has no known explanation. V, J and clone size reflect that table, while D and trimming were determined from the DNA. The sample profile shows roughly 75,000 clones; approximately 90% of them were found once. The top ten constitute 0.58% of the sample.

The CDR3 covers 17 residues, taking in both the cysteine and the phenylalanine. CDR3 DNA is the only sequence kept; it has 51 bases, read in frame from the first base. This clonotype originated in a man aged 60-69 years with acute or convalescent COVID-19. The chain is made from TRBV21-1 and TRBJ2-7; the D segment call TRBD1 is taken from the table without a DNA check. TRBV21-1 is noted as a pseudogene. Specimen: peripheral blood. The bases are TGTGCCAGCAGCAATTGTACAGGGGAAAGGTTGACCTACGAGCAGTACTTC. This sequence encodes CASSNCTGERLTYEQYF.